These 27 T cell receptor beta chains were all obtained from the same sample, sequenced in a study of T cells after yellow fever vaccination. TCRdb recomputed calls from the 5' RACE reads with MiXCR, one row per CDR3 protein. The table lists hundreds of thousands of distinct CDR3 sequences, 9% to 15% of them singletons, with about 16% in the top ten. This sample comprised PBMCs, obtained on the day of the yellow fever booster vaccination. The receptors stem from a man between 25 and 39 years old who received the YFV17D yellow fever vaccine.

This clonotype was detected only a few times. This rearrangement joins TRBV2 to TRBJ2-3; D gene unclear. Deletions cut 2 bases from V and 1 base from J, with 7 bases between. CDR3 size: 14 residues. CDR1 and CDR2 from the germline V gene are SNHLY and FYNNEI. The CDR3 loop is CASSERVRTDTQYF. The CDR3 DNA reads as TGTGCCAGCAGTGAAAGGGTCCGCACAGATACGCAGTATTTT.

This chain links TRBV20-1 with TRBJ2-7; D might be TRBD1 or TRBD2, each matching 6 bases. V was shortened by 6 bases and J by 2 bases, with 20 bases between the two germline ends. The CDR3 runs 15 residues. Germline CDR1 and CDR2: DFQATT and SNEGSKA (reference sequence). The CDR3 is CSAQRGRTEPYEQYF. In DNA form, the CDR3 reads TGCAGTGCCCAGAGGGGGAGGACAGAACCCTACGAGCAGTACTTC.

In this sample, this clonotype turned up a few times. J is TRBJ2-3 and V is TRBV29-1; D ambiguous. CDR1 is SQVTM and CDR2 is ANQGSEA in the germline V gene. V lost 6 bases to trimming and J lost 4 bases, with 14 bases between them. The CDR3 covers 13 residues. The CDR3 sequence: CSVNIAGADTQYF. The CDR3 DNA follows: TGCAGCGTAAACATCGCCGGCGCAGATACGCAGTATTTT.

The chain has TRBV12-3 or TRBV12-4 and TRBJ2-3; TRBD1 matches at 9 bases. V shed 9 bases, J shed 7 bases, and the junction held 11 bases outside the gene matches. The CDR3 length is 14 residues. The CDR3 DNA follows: TGTGCCAGGCAACCCGGGACAGGGACCTATACGCAGTATTTT. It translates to CARQPGTGTYTQYF.

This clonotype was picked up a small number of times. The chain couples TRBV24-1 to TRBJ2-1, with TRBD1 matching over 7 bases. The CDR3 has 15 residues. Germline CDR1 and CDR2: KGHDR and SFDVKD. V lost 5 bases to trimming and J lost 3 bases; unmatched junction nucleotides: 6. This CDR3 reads CATSGDRVLYNEQFF. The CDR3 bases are TGTGCCACCAGTGGAGACAGGGTTCTCTACAATGAGCAGTTCTTC.

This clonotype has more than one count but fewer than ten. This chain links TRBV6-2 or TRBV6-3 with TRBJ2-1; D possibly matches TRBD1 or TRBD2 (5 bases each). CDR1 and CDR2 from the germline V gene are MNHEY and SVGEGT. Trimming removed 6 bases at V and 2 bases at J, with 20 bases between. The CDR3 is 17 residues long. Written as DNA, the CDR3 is TGTGCCAGCAGACAACGGGACGCCCGCCGCCCCTACAATGAGCAGTTCTTC. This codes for CASRQRDARRPYNEQFF.

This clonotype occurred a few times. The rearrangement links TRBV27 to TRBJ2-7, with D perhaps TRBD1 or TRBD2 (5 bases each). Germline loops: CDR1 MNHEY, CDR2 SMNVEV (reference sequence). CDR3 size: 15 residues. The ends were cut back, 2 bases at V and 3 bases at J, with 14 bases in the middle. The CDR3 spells CASSLAAGTNYEQYF. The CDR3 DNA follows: TGTGCCAGCAGTTTAGCCGCCGGGACCAACTACGAGCAGTACTTC.

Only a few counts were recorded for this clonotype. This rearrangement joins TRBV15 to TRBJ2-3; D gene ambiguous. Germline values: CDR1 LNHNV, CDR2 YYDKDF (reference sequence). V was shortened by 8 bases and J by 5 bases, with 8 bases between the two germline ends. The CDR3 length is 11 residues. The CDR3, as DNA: TGTGCCACCGGGGTGAAAGATACGCAGTATTTT. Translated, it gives CATGVKDTQYF.

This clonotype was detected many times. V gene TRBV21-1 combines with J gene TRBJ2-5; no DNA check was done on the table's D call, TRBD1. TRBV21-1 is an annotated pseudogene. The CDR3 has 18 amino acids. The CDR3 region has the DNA TGTGCCAGCAGCAAAAGGAGCAATAATAGGGGTTCGGAAGAGACCCAGTACTTC. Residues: CASSKRSNNRGSEETQYF.

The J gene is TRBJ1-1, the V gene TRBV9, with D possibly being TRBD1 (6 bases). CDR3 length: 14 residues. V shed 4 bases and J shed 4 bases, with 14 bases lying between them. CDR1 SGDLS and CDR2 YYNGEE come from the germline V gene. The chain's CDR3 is CASSSNRVGTEAFF. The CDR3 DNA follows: TGTGCCAGCAGCTCAAACAGGGTTGGCACTGAAGCTTTCTTT. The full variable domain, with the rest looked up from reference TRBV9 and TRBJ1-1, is DSGVTQTPKHLITATGQRVTLRCSPRSGDLSVYWYQQSLDQGLQFLIQYYNGEERAKGNILERFSAQQFPDLHSELNLSSLELGDSALYFCASSSNRVGTEAFFGQGTRLTVV.

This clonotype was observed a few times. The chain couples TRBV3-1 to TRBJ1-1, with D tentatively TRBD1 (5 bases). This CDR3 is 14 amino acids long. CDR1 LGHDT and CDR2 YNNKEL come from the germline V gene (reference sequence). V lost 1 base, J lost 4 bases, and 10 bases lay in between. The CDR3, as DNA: TGTGCCAGCAGCCAAGCGGGGGTCCGCACTGAAGCTTTCTTT. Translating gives CASSQAGVRTEAFF. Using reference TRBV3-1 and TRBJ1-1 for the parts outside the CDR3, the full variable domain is DTAVSQTPKYLVTQMGNDKSIKCEQNLGHDTMYWYKQDSKKFLKIMFSYNNKELIINETVPNRFSPKSPDKAHLNLHINSLELGDSAVYFCASSQAGVRTEAFFGQGTRLTVV.

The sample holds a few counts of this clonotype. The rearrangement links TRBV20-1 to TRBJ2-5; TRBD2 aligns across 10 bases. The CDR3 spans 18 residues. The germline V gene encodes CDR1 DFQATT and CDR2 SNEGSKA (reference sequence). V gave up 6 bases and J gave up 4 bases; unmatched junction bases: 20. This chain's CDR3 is CSARGVAGGVTWSETQYF. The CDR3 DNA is TGCAGTGCCCGGGGGGTAGCGGGAGGAGTTACATGGTCAGAGACCCAGTACTTC.

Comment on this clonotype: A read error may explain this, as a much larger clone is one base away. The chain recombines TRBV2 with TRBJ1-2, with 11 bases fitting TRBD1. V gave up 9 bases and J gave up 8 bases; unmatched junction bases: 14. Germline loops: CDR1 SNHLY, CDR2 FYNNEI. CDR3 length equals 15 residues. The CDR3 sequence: CARSSTGQGVEGYTF. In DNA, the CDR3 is TGTGCCAGGAGCAGTACGGGACAGGGGGTGGAAGGCTACACCTTC. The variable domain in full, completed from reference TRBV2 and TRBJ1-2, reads EPEVTQTPSHQVTQMGQEVILRCVPISNHLYFYWYRQILGQKVEFLVSFYNNEISEKSEIFDDQFSVERPDGSNFTLKIRSTKLEDSAMYFCARSSTGQGVEGYTFGSGTRLTVV.

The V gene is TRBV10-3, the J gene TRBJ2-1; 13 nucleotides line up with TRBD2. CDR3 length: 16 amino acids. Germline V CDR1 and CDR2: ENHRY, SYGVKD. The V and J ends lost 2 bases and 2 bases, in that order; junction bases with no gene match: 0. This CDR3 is CAISEGLAGAYNEQFF. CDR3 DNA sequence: TGTGCCATCAGTGAGGGACTAGCGGGAGCCTACAATGAGCAGTTCTTC.

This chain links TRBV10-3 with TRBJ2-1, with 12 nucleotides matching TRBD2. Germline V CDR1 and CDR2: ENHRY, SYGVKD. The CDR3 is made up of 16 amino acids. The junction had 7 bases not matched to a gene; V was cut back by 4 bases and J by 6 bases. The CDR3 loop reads CAISGTSGITANEQFF. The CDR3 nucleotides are TGTGCCATCAGTGGGACTAGCGGGATTACTGCCAATGAGCAGTTCTTC.

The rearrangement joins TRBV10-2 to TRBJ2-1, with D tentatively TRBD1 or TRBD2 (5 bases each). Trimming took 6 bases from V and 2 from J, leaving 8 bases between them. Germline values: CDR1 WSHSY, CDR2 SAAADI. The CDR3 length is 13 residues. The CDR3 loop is CASRQGPYNEQFF. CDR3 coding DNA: TGCGCCAGCAGGCAGGGACCCTACAATGAGCAGTTCTTC.

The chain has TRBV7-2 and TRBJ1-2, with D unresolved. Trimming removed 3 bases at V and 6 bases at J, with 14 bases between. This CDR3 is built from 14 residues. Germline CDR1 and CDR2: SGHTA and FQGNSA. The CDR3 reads CASSLRVEGHGYTF. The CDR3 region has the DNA TGTGCCAGCAGCTTGAGGGTAGAGGGCCATGGCTACACCTTC.

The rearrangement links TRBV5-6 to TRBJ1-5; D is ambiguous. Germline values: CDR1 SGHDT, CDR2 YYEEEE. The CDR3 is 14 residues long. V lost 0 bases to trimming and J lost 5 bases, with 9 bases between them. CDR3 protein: CASSLGQGYQPQHF. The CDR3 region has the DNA TGTGCCAGCAGCTTGGGCCAAGGGTATCAGCCCCAGCATTTT.

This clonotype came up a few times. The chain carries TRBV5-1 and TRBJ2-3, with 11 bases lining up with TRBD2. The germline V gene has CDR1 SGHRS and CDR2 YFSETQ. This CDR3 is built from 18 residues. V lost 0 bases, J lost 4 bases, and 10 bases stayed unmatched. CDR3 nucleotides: TGCGCCAGCAGCTTGGAGGGGATAGCGGGAGGGCCTCCAGATACGCAGTATTTT. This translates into CASSLEGIAGGPPDTQYF.

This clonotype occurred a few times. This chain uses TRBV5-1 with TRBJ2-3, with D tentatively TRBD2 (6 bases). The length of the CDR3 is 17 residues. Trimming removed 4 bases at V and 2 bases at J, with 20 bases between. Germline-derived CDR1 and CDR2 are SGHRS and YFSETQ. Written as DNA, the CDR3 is TGCGCCAGCAGCATAGAACCCCCGGGACTTCTCACAGATACGCAGTATTTT. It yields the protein CASSIEPPGLLTDTQYF. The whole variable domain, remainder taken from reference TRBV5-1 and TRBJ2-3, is KAGVTQTPRYLIKTRGQQVTLSCSPISGHRSVSWYQQTPGQGLQFLFEYFSETQRNKGNFPGRFSGRQFSNSRSEMNVSTLELGDSALYLCASSIEPPGLLTDTQYFGPGTRLTVL.

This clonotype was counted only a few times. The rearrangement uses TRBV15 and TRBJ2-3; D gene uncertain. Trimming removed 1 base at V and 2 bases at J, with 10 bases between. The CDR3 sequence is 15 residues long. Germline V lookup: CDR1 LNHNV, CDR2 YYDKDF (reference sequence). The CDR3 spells CATSRAGSVTDTQYF. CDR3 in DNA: TGTGCCACCAGCAGAGCTGGATCGGTCACAGATACGCAGTATTTT.

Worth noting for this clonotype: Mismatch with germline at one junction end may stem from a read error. Here the CDR3 DNA reads TGTGCCAGCAGCTTACATCTGCGGGCCGGCGACGAGCAGCACTTC. Residues: CASSLHLRAGDEQHF. The chain recombines TRBV7-2 with TRBJ2-7, with D maybe TRBD2 (5 bases). The CDR3 has 15 amino acids. From germline, CDR1 is SGHTA and CDR2 FQGNSA.

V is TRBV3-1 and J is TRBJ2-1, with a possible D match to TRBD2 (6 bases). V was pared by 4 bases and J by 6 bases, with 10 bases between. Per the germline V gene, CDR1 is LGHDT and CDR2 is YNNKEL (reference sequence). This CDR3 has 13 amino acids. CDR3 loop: CASSRDLSNEQFF. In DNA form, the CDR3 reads TGTGCCAGCAGCCGGGACTTAAGCAATGAGCAGTTCTTC.

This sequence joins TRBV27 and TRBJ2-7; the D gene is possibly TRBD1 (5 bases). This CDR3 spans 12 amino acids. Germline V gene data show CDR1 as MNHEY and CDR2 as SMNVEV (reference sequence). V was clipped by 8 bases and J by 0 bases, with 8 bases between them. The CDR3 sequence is CASGAYSYEQYF. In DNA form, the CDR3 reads TGTGCCAGCGGGGCTTACTCCTACGAGCAGTACTTC.

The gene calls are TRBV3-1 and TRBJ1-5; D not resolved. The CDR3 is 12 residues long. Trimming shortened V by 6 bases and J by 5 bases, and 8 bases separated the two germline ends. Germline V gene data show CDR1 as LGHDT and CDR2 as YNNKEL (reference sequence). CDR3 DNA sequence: TGTGCCAGCAGTTATGCGGATCAGCCCCAGCATTTT. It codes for CASSYADQPQHF. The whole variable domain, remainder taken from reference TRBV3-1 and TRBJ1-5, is DTAVSQTPKYLVTQMGNDKSIKCEQNLGHDTMYWYKQDSKKFLKIMFSYNNKELIINETVPNRFSPKSPDKAHLNLHINSLELGDSAVYFCASSYADQPQHFGDGTRLSIL.

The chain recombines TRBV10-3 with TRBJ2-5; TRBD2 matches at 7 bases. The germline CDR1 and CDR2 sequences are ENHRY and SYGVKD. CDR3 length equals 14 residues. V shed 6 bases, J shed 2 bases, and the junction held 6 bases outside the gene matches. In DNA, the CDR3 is TGTGCCATCAGCCCGAGCGGGGCACAAGAGACCCAGTACTTC. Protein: CAISPSGAQETQYF.

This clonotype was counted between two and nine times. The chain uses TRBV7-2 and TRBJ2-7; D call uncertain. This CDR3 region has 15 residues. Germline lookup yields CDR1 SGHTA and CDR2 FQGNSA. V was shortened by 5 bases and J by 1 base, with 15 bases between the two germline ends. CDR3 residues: CASSLTTQPSYEQYF. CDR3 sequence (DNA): TGTGCCAGCAGCCTCACGACCCAGCCTTCCTACGAGCAGTACTTC. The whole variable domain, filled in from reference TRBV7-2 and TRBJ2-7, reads GAGVSQSPSNKVTEKGKDVELRCDPISGHTALYWYRQSLGQGLEFLIYFQGNSAPDKSGLPSDRFSAERTGGSVSTLTIQRTQQEDSAVYLCASSLTTQPSYEQYFGPGTRLTVT.